The 7 T cell receptor beta chains below come from one sample, sequenced in a study of blood T cell repertoires in COVID-19. Sequencing used immunoSEQ multiplex PCR; TCRdb keeps in-frame clones, though not all of them. The sample shows 320,000 or so clones, 75% to 90% of them seen only once. Sequencing was carried out using PBMCs or T cells enriched from blood (not recorded which). These receptors were taken from a woman aged 30 to 39 who had been exposed to COVID-19.

The genes are TRBV3-1 (or the pseudogene TRBV3-2) and TRBJ1-3; possible D gene TRBD1, 5 bases. With 4 bases removed from V and 2 bases from J, the gap between germline ends came to 12 bases. The CDR3 totals 15 residues. Germline values: CDR1 LGHDT, CDR2 YNNKEL (reference sequence). CDR3 sequence (DNA): TGTGCCAGCAGCCGATGGGGGGATACTGGAAACACCATATATTTT. Its translation: CASSRWGDTGNTIYF.

CDR3: CASSVRDRGLAGNTGELFF. For the CDR3, the DNA is TGTGCCAGCAGCGTCCGGGACAGGGGACTAGCGGGGAACACCGGGGAGCTGTTTTTT. This chain joins TRBV9 and TRBJ2-2; TRBD2 matches 12 bases. With V trimmed by 2 bases and J by 1 base, 9 bases remained unmatched. Germline V gene data show CDR1 as SGDLS and CDR2 as YYNGEE. CDR3 size: 19 residues.

The V and J genes are TRBV5-1 and TRBJ1-4; D is perhaps TRBD1 (5 bases). Between the trimmed V and J ends, which lost 0 bases and 8 bases, there was a span of 14 bases. Germline values: CDR1 SGHRS, CDR2 YFSETQ. This CDR3 region has 15 residues. The CDR3 DNA follows: TGCGCCAGCAGCTTGGAGAGTAGGGGCGACGAAAAACTGTTTTTT. Its translation is CASSLESRGDEKLFF.

This chain uses TRBV28 with TRBJ1-2; tentatively, D is TRBD1 (6 bases). From germline, CDR1 is MDHEN and CDR2 SYDVKM. The CDR3 loop spans 16 amino acids. V dropped 1 base and J dropped 8 bases, with 20 bases sitting between them. The DNA of the CDR3 is TGTGCCAGCAGTTTATTTGCGGTTCGGGGGGCGATCGGCTACACCTTC. Its protein is CASSLFAVRGAIGYTF.

The CDR3 loop reads CASRMAGTTDTQYF. CDR3 coding DNA: TGTGCCAGCAGGATGGCGGGGACCACAGATACGCAGTATTTT. The chain recombines TRBV6-5 with TRBJ2-3, with a possible D match to TRBD2 (6 bases). The V gene lost 6 bases and the J gene lost 2 bases, with 12 bases spanning the gap. Germline CDR1 and CDR2: MNHEY and SVGAGI. The CDR3 is 14 amino acids.

The chain recombines TRBV15 with TRBJ2-1; no firm D call. Trimming removed 0 bases from V and 4 bases from J, with 22 bases in between. The CDR3 contains 19 residues. Germline-derived CDR1 and CDR2 are LNHNV and YYDKDF (reference sequence). The CDR3 region has the DNA TGTGCCACCAGCAGAGATCTAGTCACGGTCGTGTCGACTTACAATGAGCAGTTCTTC. Its translation: CATSRDLVTVVSTYNEQFF.

The V and J genes are TRBV3-1 (or the pseudogene TRBV3-2) and TRBJ1-5, with 7 bases lining up with TRBD1. The CDR3 is 16 amino acids. Germline-derived CDR1 and CDR2 are LGHDT and YNNKEL (reference sequence). V shed 0 bases, J shed 2 bases, and the junction held 4 bases outside the gene matches. The CDR3 DNA reads as TGTGCCAGCAGCCAAGATCACAGGGGCGGCAATCAGCCCCAGCATTTT. This encodes CASSQDHRGGNQPQHF.